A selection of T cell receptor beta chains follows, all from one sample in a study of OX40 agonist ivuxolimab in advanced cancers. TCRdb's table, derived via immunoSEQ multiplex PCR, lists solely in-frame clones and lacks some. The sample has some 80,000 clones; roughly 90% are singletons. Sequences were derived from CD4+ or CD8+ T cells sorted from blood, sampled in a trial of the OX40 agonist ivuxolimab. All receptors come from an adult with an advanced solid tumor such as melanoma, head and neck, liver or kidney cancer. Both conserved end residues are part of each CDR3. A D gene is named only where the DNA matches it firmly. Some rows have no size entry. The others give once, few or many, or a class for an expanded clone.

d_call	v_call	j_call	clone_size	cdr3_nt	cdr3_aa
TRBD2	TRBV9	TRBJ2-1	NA	TGTGCCAGCAGCGTGACTAGCGGGAGGGCATTCGGTGAGCAGTTCTTC	CASSVTSGRAFGEQFF
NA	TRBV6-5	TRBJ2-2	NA	TGTGCCAGCAGTTACTTCGGACGGAACACCGGGGAGCTGTTTTTT	CASSYFGRNTGELFF
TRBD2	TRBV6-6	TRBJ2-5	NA	TGTGCCAGCAGTTACACGGCTAGCGGAGAGACCCAGTACTTC	CASSYTASGETQYF
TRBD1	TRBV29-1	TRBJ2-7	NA	TGCAGCGTTGAAGATAATTTGGGACAGGGATCCTACGAGCAGTACTTC	CSVEDNLGQGSYEQYF
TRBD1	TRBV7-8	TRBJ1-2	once	TGTGCCAGCAGCCTGGACAGGGCGTACTATGGCTACACCTTC	CASSLDRAYYGYTF
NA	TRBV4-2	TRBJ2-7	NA	TGTGCCAGCAGCCAAGGGAGAAGCGACTACGAGCAGTACTTC	CASSQGRSDYEQYF
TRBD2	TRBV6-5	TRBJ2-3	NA	TGTGCCAGCAGTGGTAGCGGGAGGACCACAGATACGCAGTATTTT	CASSGSGRTTDTQYF
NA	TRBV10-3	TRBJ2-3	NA	TGTGCCATCAGTGAGGGCGGGGGCCGCACAGATACGCAGTATTTT	CAISEGGGRTDTQYF
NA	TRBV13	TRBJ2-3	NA	TGTGCCAGCAGCTTTCGAGCGGGCACAGATACGCAGTATTTT	CASSFRAGTDTQYF
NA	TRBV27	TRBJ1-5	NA	TGTGCCAGCAGTGAATACCGGGAACAGCCCCAGCATTTT	CASSEYREQPQHF
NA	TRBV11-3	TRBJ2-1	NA	TGTGCCAGCAGCTTAAGAGGGGGGAGTGGGAGTAGGTTGTACAATGAGCAGTTCTTC	CASSLRGGSGSRLYNEQFF
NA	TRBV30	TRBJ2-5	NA	TGTGCCGCTGTATGGGGGGGGCCCCGAGAGACCCAGTACTTC	CAAVWGGPRETQYF
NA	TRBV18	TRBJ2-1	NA	TGTGCCAGCTCACCAGAGGGAGTCGGTGAGCAGTTCTTC	CASSPEGVGEQFF
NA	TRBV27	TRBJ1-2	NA	TGTGCCAGCAGTTTAAGACGGTTTGAGAATGGCTACACCTTC	CASSLRRFENGYTF
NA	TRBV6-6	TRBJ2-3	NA	TGTGCCAGCAGTACAGGGTTAGATACGCAGTATTTT	CASSTGLDTQYF
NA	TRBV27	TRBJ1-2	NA	TGTGCCAGCAGTTTAAGTACGGAGTCGGGGTATGGCTACACCTTC	CASSLSTESGYGYTF
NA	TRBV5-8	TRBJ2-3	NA	TGTGCCAGCAGCTTGAAGGCGGGCAGGGCGAATACGCAGTATTTT	CASSLKAGRANTQYF
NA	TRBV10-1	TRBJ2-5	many	TGCGCCAGCAGTGCAGAACTAGCTGAGACCCAGTACTTC	CASSAELAETQYF
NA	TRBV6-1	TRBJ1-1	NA	TGTGCCAGCAGTCACGAGGGACAATCCTGGGCTGAAGCTTTCTTT	CASSHEGQSWAEAFF
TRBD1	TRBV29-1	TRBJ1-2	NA	TGCAGCGCGACTCGGGACAGGGGGCCGGGAGGATATGGCTACACCTTC	CSATRDRGPGGYGYTF
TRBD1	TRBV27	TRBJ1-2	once	TGTGCCAGCAGGACAGGGTGGGATGGCTACACCTTC	CASRTGWDGYTF
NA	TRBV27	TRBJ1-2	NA	TGTGCCAGCAGTCCCCAAACGACCCTCTCTAGGTACACCTTC	CASSPQTTLSRYTF
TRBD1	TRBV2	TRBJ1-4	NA	TGTGCCAGCAGTAACACAGGGGGGGCCAATGAAAAACTGTTTTTT	CASSNTGGANEKLFF
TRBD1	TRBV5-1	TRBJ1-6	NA	TGCGCCAGCAGCTCACCCGGACAGGGAACGGATTCACCCCTCCACTTT	CASSSPGQGTDSPLHF
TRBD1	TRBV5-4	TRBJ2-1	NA	TGTGCCAGCAGCTTGGGGGGGGACAGGGGCTACAATGAGCAGTTCTTC	CASSLGGDRGYNEQFF
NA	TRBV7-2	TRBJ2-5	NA	TGTGCCAGCAGCCACCGGGACCCTAGATGGACCCAGTACTTC	CASSHRDPRWTQYF
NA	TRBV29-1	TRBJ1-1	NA	TGCAGCGTTCGCGGGACTGAGGGGATGAACACTGAAGCTTTCTTT	CSVRGTEGMNTEAFF
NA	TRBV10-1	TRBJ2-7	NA	TGCGCCAGCAGTCCAGCAGCGACGACCTACGAGCAGTACTTC	CASSPAATTYEQYF
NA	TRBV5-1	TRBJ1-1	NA	TGCGCCAGCAGCTCCCAGGGTTGGACTGAAGCTTTCTTT	CASSSQGWTEAFF
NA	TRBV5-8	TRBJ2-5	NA	TGTGCCAGCAGCTTGGGGACTACCGGCCAAGAGACCCAGTACTTC	CASSLGTTGQETQYF
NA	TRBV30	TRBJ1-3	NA	TGTGCCTGGAGATGGGGATCTGGAAACACCATATATTTT	CAWRWGSGNTIYF
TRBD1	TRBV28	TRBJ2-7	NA	TGTGCCAGCCGCGAAACCGGGACAGAATACGAGCAGTACTTC	CASRETGTEYEQYF
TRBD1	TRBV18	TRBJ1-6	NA	TGTGCCAGCTCACCACCGGGACAGGCTAATTCACCCCTCCACTTT	CASSPPGQANSPLHF
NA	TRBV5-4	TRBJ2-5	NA	TGTGCCAGCAGCGCCCTACAGGGTGAAGAGACCCAGTACTTC	CASSALQGEETQYF
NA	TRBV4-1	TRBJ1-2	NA	TGCGCCAGCAGCCAAGTTAGCCAAGGGAATGGCTACACCTTC	CASSQVSQGNGYTF
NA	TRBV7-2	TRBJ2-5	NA	TGTGCCAGCAGCTTGCTAGGGGGAGGGGAGACCCAGTACTTC	CASSLLGGGETQYF
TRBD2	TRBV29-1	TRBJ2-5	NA	TGCAGCGTCTTGACTAGCGGGAAGGGGACCCAGTACTTC	CSVLTSGKGTQYF
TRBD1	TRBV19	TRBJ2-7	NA	TGTGCCAGTAGTATTTCCTGGGGACAGGTTTCCTACGAGCAGTACTTC	CASSISWGQVSYEQYF
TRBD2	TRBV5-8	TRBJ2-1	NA	TGTGCCAGCAGCTCGGGAGAAGCGGGGGGTTTTTACAATGAGCAGTTCTTC	CASSSGEAGGFYNEQFF
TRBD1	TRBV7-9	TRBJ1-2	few	TGTGCCAGCAGCTCACTCCAGGCAGGGGGATACTTC	CASSSLQAGGYF
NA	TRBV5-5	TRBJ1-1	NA	TGTGCCAGCAGCTTGGCGCCAACAGGGAACACTGAAGCTTTCTTT	CASSLAPTGNTEAFF
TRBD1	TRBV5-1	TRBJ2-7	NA	TGCGCCAGCAGCCAAAGACAGGGTAGTGTCCAGCAGTACTTC	CASSQRQGSVQQYF
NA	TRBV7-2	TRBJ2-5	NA	TGTGCCAGCAGCTTGGATGGACATACCCAGTACTTC	CASSLDGHTQYF
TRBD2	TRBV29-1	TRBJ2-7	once	TGCAGCGTTGAAATACCGGGGGGTTCGTACGAGCAGTACTTC	CSVEIPGGSYEQYF
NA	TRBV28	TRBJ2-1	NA	TGTGCCAGCAGTTTGCTCCTCCATCCGGGACTGGGTCTGTTGGGAAATGAGCAGTTCTTC	CASSLLLHPGLGLLGNEQFF
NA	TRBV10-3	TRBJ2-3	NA	TGTGCCATCAGTGAGCTCGACCTATTATACGATATGTATTTT	CAISELDLLYDMYF
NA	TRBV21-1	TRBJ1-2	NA	TGTGCCAGCAGCAAAGCGCTGACGGTTAACTATGGCTACACCTTC	CASSKALTVNYGYTF
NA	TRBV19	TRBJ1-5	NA	TGTGCCAGTAGGGCCGACGGGGCTCAGCCCCAGCATTTT	CASRADGAQPQHF
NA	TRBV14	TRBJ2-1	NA	TGTGCCAGCAGCCAAAGCCCCAAGGGGCCTGGAGGCGATGAGCAGTTCTTC	CASSQSPKGPGGDEQFF
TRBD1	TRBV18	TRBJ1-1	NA	TGTGCCAGCTCACCTCCCAGGGGGCACACTGAAGCTTTCTTT	CASSPPRGHTEAFF
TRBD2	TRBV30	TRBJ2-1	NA	TGTGCCTGGAGTCACGCGGGGGGGCCGCGGAGCAATGAGCAGTTCTTC	CAWSHAGGPRSNEQFF
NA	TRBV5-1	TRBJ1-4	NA	TGCGCCAGCAGTACGGGGTCAACTAATGAAAAACTGTTTTTT	CASSTGSTNEKLFF
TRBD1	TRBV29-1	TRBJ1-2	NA	TGCAGCCTGGGACAGGGAGACTATGGCTACACCTTC	CSLGQGDYGYTF
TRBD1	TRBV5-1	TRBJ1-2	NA	TGCGCCAGCAGCTTGGAGACAGGGGCCTATGGCTACACCTTC	CASSLETGAYGYTF
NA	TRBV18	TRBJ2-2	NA	TGTGCCAGCTCACCGAACTCGAACACCGGGGAGCTGTTTTTT	CASSPNSNTGELFF
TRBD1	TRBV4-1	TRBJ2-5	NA	TGCGCCAGCAGCCAAGATGACAGGGGGGAGACCCAGTACTTC	CASSQDDRGETQYF
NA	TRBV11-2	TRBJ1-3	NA	TGTGCCAGCAGCTTGGGCGACACCATATATTTT	CASSLGDTIYF
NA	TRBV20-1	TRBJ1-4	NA	TGCAGTGCTAGAACTAATGAAAAACTGTTTTTT	CSARTNEKLFF
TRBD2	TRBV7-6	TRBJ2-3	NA	TGTGCCAGCAGCGGAGGACTAGCGGGGCCCACAGATACGCAGTATTTT	CASSGGLAGPTDTQYF